These 24 T cell receptor beta chains were all obtained from the same sample, sequenced in a study of control samples from healthy donors and cancer patients. Clones were sequenced by immunoSEQ multiplex PCR, and TCRdb holds only the in-frame ones, with some missing. In the table there are about 94,000 clones, 86% of which are singletons. Sequencing used blood. The receptors originated from a woman between 45 and 65 years old in good health.

V gene TRBV20-1 combines with J gene TRBJ2-5, with D perhaps being TRBD1 or TRBD2 (5 bases each). CDR1 and CDR2 from the germline V gene are DFQATT and SNEGSKA (reference sequence). V shed 0 bases and J shed 7 bases, with 6 bases lying between them. This CDR3 contains 11 residues. The CDR3 DNA reads as TGCAGTGCTAGAGATGGGGGGACCCAGTACTTC. Its translation is CSARDGGTQYF.

The V gene is TRBV5-1, the J gene TRBJ2-1, with 7 bases aligning to TRBD1. J lost 0 bases, V lost 0 bases, and 3 bases had no gene match. Germline assignment: CDR1 SGHRS and CDR2 YFSETQ. The CDR3 sequence is 16 residues long. The CDR3 is CASSLEGGFSYNEQFF. CDR3 bases: TGCGCCAGCAGCTTGGAAGGGGGCTTCTCCTACAATGAGCAGTTCTTC.

This clone appeared a few times. The chain uses TRBV11-2 and TRBJ1-1; D uncertain. CDR1 and CDR2 (germline): SGHAT, FQNNGV. V shed 3 bases and J shed 8 bases, with 13 bases lying between them. The CDR3 is 13 residues long. CDR3 sequence: CASSLSVGREAFF. CDR3 nucleotides: TGTGCCAGCAGCTTGTCGGTAGGGCGGGAAGCTTTCTTT.

The rearrangement joins TRBV6-1 to TRBJ2-3; D is ambiguous. The CDR3 spans 15 residues. The germline V gene encodes CDR1 MNHNS and CDR2 SASEGT. Trimming left V 2 bases short and J 2 bases short, with 11 bases between. CDR3 protein: CASSEHRSYTDTQYF. In DNA, the CDR3 is TGTGCCAGCAGTGAACATAGGTCCTACACAGATACGCAGTATTTT.

The rearrangement uses TRBV4-1 and TRBJ2-3, with D unresolved. V was pared by 0 bases and J by 5 bases, with 15 bases between. Germline V lookup: CDR1 MGHRA, CDR2 YSYEKL. The CDR3 sequence is 16 residues long. This chain's CDR3 is CASSQEDSPDLDTQYF. DNA of the CDR3: TGCGCCAGCAGCCAAGAAGACTCCCCAGACTTAGATACGCAGTATTTT.

This chain links TRBV11-2 with TRBJ2-3; TRBD2 matches at 11 bases. Germline values: CDR1 SGHAT, CDR2 FQNNGV. The CDR3 consists of 15 residues. V dropped 5 bases and J dropped 3; count of bases not matched to a gene: 4. The CDR3 protein is CASSPLAGATDTQYF. In DNA, the CDR3 is TGTGCCAGCAGCCCACTAGCGGGAGCAACAGATACGCAGTATTTT.

The V call is TRBV9, the J call TRBJ2-7, with 12 bases fitting TRBD1. Germline V gives CDR1 SGDLS, CDR2 YYNGEE. The junction had 4 bases not matched to a gene; V was cut back by 0 bases and J by 6 bases. The CDR3 sequence is 15 residues long. For the CDR3, the DNA is TGTGCCAGCAGCGTAGTAGGGACAGGGGGCGGCGAGCAGTACTTC. Its translation is CASSVVGTGGGEQYF.

The chain carries TRBV28 and TRBJ1-5; 10 bases fit TRBD1. Trimming removed 3 bases from V and 7 bases from J; junction bases left unmatched: 9. The CDR3 sequence is 16 residues long. The germline V gene has CDR1 MDHEN and CDR2 SYDVKM. The CDR3 DNA reads as TGTGCCAGCAGTTTGGCAATTGGGACAGGGGTACAGCCCCAGCATTTT. Its translation is CASSLAIGTGVQPQHF.

The V gene is TRBV7-2, the J gene TRBJ2-3; weak D call: TRBD2 (6 bases). Trimming removed 5 bases at V and 1 base at J, with 22 bases between. Per the germline V gene, CDR1 is SGHTA and CDR2 is FQGNSA. The CDR3 consists of 18 residues. The CDR3 loop reads CASSQPSASVAGTDTQYF. CDR3 in DNA: TGTGCCAGCAGCCAACCTAGCGCTTCCGTCGCGGGCACAGATACGCAGTATTTT. Supplemented by reference TRBV7-2 and TRBJ2-3, the full variable domain reads GAGVSQSPSNKVTEKGKDVELRCDPISGHTALYWYRQSLGQGLEFLIYFQGNSAPDKSGLPSDRFSAERTGGSVSTLTIQRTQQEDSAVYLCASSQPSASVAGTDTQYFGPGTRLTVL.

The rearrangement links TRBV7-9 to TRBJ2-1; 9 bases align to TRBD2. The germline gives CDR1 SEHNR, CDR2 FQNEAQ (reference sequence). V trimming: 3 bases; J trimming: 9 bases; junction bases outside the gene matches: 15. This CDR3 has 17 amino acids. CDR3 nucleotide sequence: TGTGCCAGCAGCTTGACTGGAGGGACTAGCTTGTCTGCTGAGCAGTTCTTC. It translates to CASSLTGGTSLSAEQFF.

The chain joins TRBV7-9 to TRBJ2-2; perhaps TRBD2 as D (6 bases). The germline gives CDR1 SEHNR, CDR2 FQNEAQ (reference sequence). The CDR3 consists of 19 residues. With 0 bases removed from V and 3 bases from J, the gap between germline ends came to 20 bases. CDR3: CASSLATGAGGAYTGELFF. The CDR3 DNA reads as TGTGCCAGCAGCTTAGCTACGGGAGCGGGTGGGGCCTACACCGGGGAGCTGTTTTTT.

This chain connects TRBV6-2 or TRBV6-3 to TRBJ2-3; 7 bases are a match to TRBD1. CDR3 length: 17 residues. With V trimmed by 0 bases and J by 6 bases, 12 bases remained unmatched. Per the germline V gene, CDR1 is MNHEY and CDR2 is SVGEGT. This CDR3 is CASSYSIRLQGYDTQYF. CDR3 nucleotides: TGTGCCAGCAGTTACTCGATACGGCTACAGGGGTACGATACGCAGTATTTT.

As for this clone: The junction and the germline gene differ at one end; a read error may be behind it. This chain uses TRBV7-7 with TRBJ2-5; no clear D gene. Germline CDR1 SSHAT, CDR2 FNYEAQ (reference sequence). The CDR3 length is 14 residues. The CDR3 sequence is CASSLGISQETQYF. As DNA, the CDR3 is TGTGCTAGCAGCTTAGGTATCTCACAAGAGACCCAATACTTC. The full variable domain, rest sourced from reference TRBV7-7 and TRBJ2-5, is GAGVSQSPRYKVTKRGQDVTLRCDPISSHATLYWYQQALGQGPEFLTYFNYEAQPDKSGLPSDRFSAERPEGSISTLTIQRTEQRDSAMYRCASSLGISQETQYFGPGTRLLVL.

The genes are TRBV19 and TRBJ1-2; weak D call: TRBD1 (5 bases). The CDR3 length is 15 residues. V gave up 8 bases and J gave up 6 bases, with 22 bases separating them. Per germline, CDR1 LNHDA and CDR2 SQIVND (reference sequence). The CDR3 nucleotides read TGTGCCAGTGGCTACCGGGACCCCTCCTTAGATGGCTACACCTTC. Its translation: CASGYRDPSLDGYTF.

This clone was seen once. This chain joins TRBV7-3 and TRBJ2-2; 8 nucleotides match TRBD2. The germline V gene has CDR1 SGHTA and CDR2 FQGTGA. V trimming: 5 bases; J trimming: 2 bases; junction bases outside the gene matches: 7. This CDR3 is 16 amino acids long. The CDR3 loop reads CASSPQSGRNTGELFF. CDR3 DNA: TGTGCCAGCAGCCCCCAGAGCGGGAGAAACACCGGGGAGCTGTTTTTT.

The chain is built from TRBV2 and TRBJ2-3; 8 bases are shared with TRBD2. J lost 4 bases, V lost 6 bases, and 9 bases had no gene match. Per the germline V gene, CDR1 is SNHLY and CDR2 is FYNNEI. The CDR3 spans 15 residues. The chain's CDR3 is CASSSGGAGSDTQYF. CDR3 nucleotide sequence: TGTGCCAGCAGCTCGGGGGGGGCCGGGTCAGATACGCAGTATTTT.

V is TRBV6-5 and J is TRBJ2-7; D is uncertain. The CDR3 is 15 amino acids. Germline CDR1 reads MNHEY; CDR2 reads SVGAGI. V was trimmed by 6 bases and J by 0 bases, leaving 15 bases between them. The CDR3 loop is CASSDPQRSSYEQYF. The CDR3 DNA reads TGTGCCAGCAGCGACCCGCAGAGAAGCTCCTACGAGCAGTACTTC.

This clone was seen more than once but under ten times. The rearrangement uses TRBV7-9 and TRBJ1-1; D is ambiguous. Per the germline V gene, CDR1 is SEHNR and CDR2 is FQNEAQ (reference sequence). Between the trimmed V and J ends, which lost 1 base and 8 bases, there was a span of 14 bases. CDR3 length: 14 amino acids. The CDR3 DNA sequence: TGTGCCAGCAGCTTAGGCGGGGTTCTTTCGGAAGCTTTCTTT. Protein product: CASSLGGVLSEAFF.

V is TRBV6-5 and J is TRBJ1-1; D gene ambiguous. The V end lost 6 bases, the J end lost 1 base, and 15 bases lay between the germline ends. The CDR3 is 15 amino acids. CDR1 and CDR2 (germline): MNHEY, SVGAGI. CDR3 loop: CASRVSDLRNTEAFF. In nucleotides, the CDR3 is TGTGCCAGCAGGGTCAGCGATTTGAGGAACACTGAAGCTTTCTTT.

This clone was counted a single time. This chain joins TRBV28 and TRBJ2-7; no firm D call. The ends were cut back, 1 base at V and 4 bases at J, with 2 bases in the middle. This CDR3 is 11 amino acids long. Germline assignment: CDR1 MDHEN and CDR2 SYDVKM. The CDR3 sequence is CASSLLYEQYF. The CDR3 DNA sequence: TGTGCCAGCAGTTTATTGTACGAGCAGTACTTC.

The V and J genes are TRBV6-2 or TRBV6-3 and TRBJ1-4; D is ambiguous. The CDR3 sequence is 14 residues long. V lost 5 bases and J lost 5, with 12 bases in between. Germline V lookup: CDR1 MNHEY, CDR2 SVGEGT. DNA for the CDR3: TGTGCCAGCAGTACGGACCTCCGAAATGAAAAACTGTTTTTT. Translating it yields CASSTDLRNEKLFF.

The chain is built from TRBV7-8 and TRBJ2-1, with TRBD1 as a possible D gene (6 bases). V dropped 5 bases and J dropped 5 bases, with 10 bases sitting between them. CDR1 is SGHVS and CDR2 is FQNEAQ in the germline V gene. This CDR3 has 13 amino acids. The CDR3 here is CASSRQGHNEQFF. The CDR3 DNA sequence: TGTGCCAGCAGCCGTCAGGGGCACAATGAGCAGTTCTTC.

This chain links TRBV28 with TRBJ1-2; D is uncertain. CDR1 MDHEN and CDR2 SYDVKM come from the germline V gene. V gave up 4 bases and J gave up 2 bases, with 11 bases separating them. The CDR3 sequence is 14 residues long. This CDR3 is CASSWAGGNYGYTF. CDR3 DNA: TGTGCCAGCAGTTGGGCAGGAGGGAACTATGGCTACACCTTC.

This chain uses TRBV7-6 with TRBJ2-1; D call uncertain. This CDR3 has 13 residues. The germline gives CDR1 SGHVS, CDR2 FNYEAQ. V was pared by 5 bases and J by 8 bases, with 13 bases between. CDR3 protein: CASSRTPQYEQFF. CDR3 sequence (DNA): TGTGCCAGCAGCCGGACCCCCCAATATGAGCAGTTCTTC.